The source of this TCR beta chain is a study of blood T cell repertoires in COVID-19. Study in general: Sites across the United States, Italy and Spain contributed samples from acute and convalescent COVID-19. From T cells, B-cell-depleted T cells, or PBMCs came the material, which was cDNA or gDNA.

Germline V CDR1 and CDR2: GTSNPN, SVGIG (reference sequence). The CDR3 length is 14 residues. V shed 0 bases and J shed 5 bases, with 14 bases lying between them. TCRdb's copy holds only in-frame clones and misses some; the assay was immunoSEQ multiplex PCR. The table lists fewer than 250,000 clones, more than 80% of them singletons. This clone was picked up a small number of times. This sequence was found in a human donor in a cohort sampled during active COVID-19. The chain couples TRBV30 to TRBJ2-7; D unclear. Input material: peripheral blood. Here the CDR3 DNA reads TGTGCCTGGAGTGTAAGCTCCCCCTTAGACGAGCAGTACTTC. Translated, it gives CAWSVSSPLDEQYF.